These T cell receptor beta chains were read from a single sample in a study of T-cell memory formation after mild COVID-19. From the 5' RACE reads, TCRdb called clonotypes with MiXCR, one entry per CDR3 protein. The sample lists fewer than 250,000 distinct CDR3 sequences; 15% were seen once. Sequenced: PBMCs or a T cell subset sorted from them (not recorded which). Receptors were obtained from an adult woman who had mild COVID-19 (a few samples of this study predate the infection). Cell type and time point are not known. Each CDR3 is given with its conserved first and last residue. D genes are given only for firm matches. Only part of the rows carry a size: once, few, many, or a class if the clone is expanded.

cdr3_nt: TGTGCCAGCAGTTCGTACCGACGCTTCACTGAAGCTTTCTTT
cdr3_aa: CASSSYRRFTEAFF
cdr3_length: 14
clone_size: NA
d_call: NA
j_call: TRBJ1-1
v_call: TRBV27

cdr3_nt: TGTGCCAGCAGTAACCAACAGGGTCAGGCGTCCCAAGAGACCCAGTACTTC
cdr3_aa: CASSNQQGQASQETQYF
cdr3_length: 17
clone_size: NA
d_call: NA
j_call: TRBJ2-5
v_call: TRBV2

cdr3_nt: TGCAGTGCTAGAGAAGCGAGTCCACGCACAGATACGCAGTATTTT
cdr3_aa: CSAREASPRTDTQYF
cdr3_length: 15
clone_size: many
d_call: NA
j_call: TRBJ2-3
v_call: TRBV20-1

cdr3_nt: TGTGCCAGCGCCCCGGGACAGGGGCGGTCTGGCTACACCTTC
cdr3_aa: CASAPGQGRSGYTF
cdr3_length: 14
clone_size: few
d_call: TRBD1
j_call: TRBJ1-2
v_call: TRBV6-5

cdr3_nt: TGCGCCAGCAGCTTGGCTGGGGACGGAACAGATACGCAGTATTTT
cdr3_aa: CASSLAGDGTDTQYF
cdr3_length: 15
clone_size: NA
d_call: NA
j_call: TRBJ2-3
v_call: TRBV5-1

cdr3_nt: TGTGCCGTGAAGGATCCCCGGGACACGCGAGACGAGCAGTACTTC
cdr3_aa: CAVKDPRDTRDEQYF
cdr3_length: 15
clone_size: many
d_call: NA
j_call: TRBJ2-7
v_call: TRBV10-3

cdr3_nt: TGTGCCAGCAGCTTATTTCAGGACACTGAAGCTTTCTTT
cdr3_aa: CASSLFQDTEAFF
cdr3_length: 13
clone_size: NA
d_call: NA
j_call: TRBJ1-1
v_call: TRBV7-2

cdr3_nt: TGTGCCAGCAGTGAAGCGTCCTCTGGGGCCAACGTCCTGACTTTC
cdr3_aa: CASSEASSGANVLTF
cdr3_length: 15
clone_size: NA
d_call: NA
j_call: TRBJ2-6
v_call: TRBV2

cdr3_nt: TGTGCCAGCAGCCAAAGGGGGACAGGGGGAAACTATGGCTACACCTTC
cdr3_aa: CASSQRGTGGNYGYTF
cdr3_length: 16
clone_size: NA
d_call: TRBD1
j_call: TRBJ1-2
v_call: TRBV3-1

cdr3_nt: TGTGCCAGCAGCCACAGGGGGCAGGACTATGGCTACACCTTC
cdr3_aa: CASSHRGQDYGYTF
cdr3_length: 14
clone_size: NA
d_call: TRBD1
j_call: TRBJ1-2
v_call: TRBV7-9

cdr3_nt: TGTGCCTACCAGGGAGGGCAAGAGACCCAGTACTTC
cdr3_aa: CAYQGGQETQYF
cdr3_length: 12
clone_size: NA
d_call: TRBD2
j_call: TRBJ2-5
v_call: TRBV30

cdr3_nt: TGTGCCAGCGGGCCCAGTCCGGAGACCCAGTACTTC
cdr3_aa: CASGPSPETQYF
cdr3_length: 12
clone_size: many
d_call: NA
j_call: TRBJ2-5
v_call: TRBV5-5

cdr3_nt: TGTGCCAGCAGCCCCCCTTCCCCCACCCAGTACTTC
cdr3_aa: CASSPPSPTQYF
cdr3_length: 12
clone_size: NA
d_call: NA
j_call: TRBJ2-5
v_call: TRBV5-5

cdr3_nt: TGTGCCAGCAGCTCCCACTTTAGCATACGGAGACTCACAGATACGCAGTATTTT
cdr3_aa: CASSSHFSIRRLTDTQYF
cdr3_length: 18
clone_size: many
d_call: NA
j_call: TRBJ2-3
v_call: TRBV7-2

cdr3_nt: TGCGCCAGCAGCCTAGAAGCAGGGCCAAGTGGCTCCTACGAGCAGTACTTC
cdr3_aa: CASSLEAGPSGSYEQYF
cdr3_length: 17
clone_size: few
d_call: NA
j_call: TRBJ2-7
v_call: TRBV4-1

cdr3_nt: TGTGCCAGCAGCCCCCGGGACAGGGCCTTGGGCTACACCTTC
cdr3_aa: CASSPRDRALGYTF
cdr3_length: 14
clone_size: NA
d_call: TRBD1
j_call: TRBJ1-2
v_call: TRBV7-9

cdr3_nt: TGTGCCAGTAGTAGCGGGAAAACAGATACGCAGTATTTT
cdr3_aa: CASSSGKTDTQYF
cdr3_length: 13
clone_size: NA
d_call: NA
j_call: TRBJ2-3
v_call: TRBV19

cdr3_nt: TGTGCCAGCAGCTTAGACCACAGGGCAACCTACGAGCAGTACTTC
cdr3_aa: CASSLDHRATYEQYF
cdr3_length: 15
clone_size: NA
d_call: NA
j_call: TRBJ2-7
v_call: TRBV11-2